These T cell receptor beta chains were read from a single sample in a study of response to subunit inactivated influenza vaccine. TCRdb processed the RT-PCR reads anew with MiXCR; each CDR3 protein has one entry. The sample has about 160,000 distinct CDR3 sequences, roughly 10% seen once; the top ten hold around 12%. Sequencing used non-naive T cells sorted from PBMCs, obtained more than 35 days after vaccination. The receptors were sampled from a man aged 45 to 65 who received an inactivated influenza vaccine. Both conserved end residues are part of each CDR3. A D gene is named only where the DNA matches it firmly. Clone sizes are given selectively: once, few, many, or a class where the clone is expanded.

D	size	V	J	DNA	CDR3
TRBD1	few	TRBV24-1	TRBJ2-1	TGTGCCACCAGTGTCCCAGGGGGCGTCGATGAGCAGTTCTTC	CATSVPGGVDEQFF
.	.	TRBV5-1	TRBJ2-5	TGCGCCAGCAGGCCAGGAGGTTCGGAGACCCAGTACTTC	CASRPGGSETQYF
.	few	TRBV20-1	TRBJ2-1	TGCAGTGCTAGAGGGGTCCTCTCCTACAATGAGCAGTTCTTC	CSARGVLSYNEQFF
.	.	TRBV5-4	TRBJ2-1	TGTGCCAGCAGCTCCGGGACCACCGGGTACAATGAGCAGTTCTTC	CASSSGTTGYNEQFF
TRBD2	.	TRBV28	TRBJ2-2	TGTGCCAGCAGCCGAAGCGGGGGAGGCACCGGGGAGCTGTTTTTT	CASSRSGGGTGELFF
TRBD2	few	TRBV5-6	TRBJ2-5	TGTGCCAGCAGCTCAAGGCGGGGGGGGGAGACCCAGTACTTC	CASSSRRGGETQYF
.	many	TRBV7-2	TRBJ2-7	TGTGCCAGCAGCCCGGCCGGGCTCTACGAGCAGTACTTC	CASSPAGLYEQYF
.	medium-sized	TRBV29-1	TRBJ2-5	TGCAGCGTTGAGCCAGGGGAAGAGACCCAGTACTTC	CSVEPGEETQYF
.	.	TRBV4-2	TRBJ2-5	TGTGCCAGCAGCCAAAGCCTAGTCGAGGGGGAAGAGACCCAGTACTTC	CASSQSLVEGEETQYF
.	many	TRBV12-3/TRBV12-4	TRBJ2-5	TGTGCCAGCAGTTCCCGAGAGGGTTCGGGAGAGACCCAGTACTTC	CASSSREGSGETQYF
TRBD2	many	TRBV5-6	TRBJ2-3	TGTGCCAGCAGCCGGACTAGCGGCCCCCCGCGGGATACGCAGTATTTT	CASSRTSGPPRDTQYF
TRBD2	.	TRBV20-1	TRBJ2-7	TGCAGTGCTAGAGATCTCACGAGCGGGAGCTCCTACGAGCAGTACTTC	CSARDLTSGSSYEQYF
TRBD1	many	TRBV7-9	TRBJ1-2	TGTGCCAGCAGCTTAGGTGACAGGGGATTCTATGGCTACACCTTC	CASSLGDRGFYGYTF
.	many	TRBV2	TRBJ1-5	TGTGCCAGCAGTGAAGAAGGGGGCAATCAGCCCCAGCATTTT	CASSEEGGNQPQHF
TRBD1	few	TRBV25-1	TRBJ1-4	TGTGCCAGCAGTGACCCGGGACAGGGTCCCGAAAAACTGTTTTTT	CASSDPGQGPEKLFF
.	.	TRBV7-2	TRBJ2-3	TGTGCCAGCAGCCTACAATTCACAGATACGCAGTATTTT	CASSLQFTDTQYF
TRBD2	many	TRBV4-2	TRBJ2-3	TGTGCCAGCAGCCAAGACCCCACTAGCGGGGTGACCACAGATACGCAGTATTTT	CASSQDPTSGVTTDTQYF
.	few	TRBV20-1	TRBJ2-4	TGCAGTGCTGGCGACAGCTCACTAGCCAAAAACATTCAGTACTTC	CSAGDSSLAKNIQYF
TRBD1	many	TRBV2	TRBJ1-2	TGTGCCAGCAGTCTTCAGGGGGATCGAGGCTATGGCTACACCTTC	CASSLQGDRGYGYTF
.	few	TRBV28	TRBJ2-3	TGTGCCAGCAGAGTCCAGCACAGCACAGATACGCAGTATTTT	CASRVQHSTDTQYF
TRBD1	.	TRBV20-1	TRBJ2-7	TGCAGTGCTCCGTTAAACAGGGGCGGCGAGCAGTACTTC	CSAPLNRGGEQYF